What follows describes a single T cell receptor beta chain. The antigen is undetermined. This record comes from a study of PD-1 blockade in mismatch repair-deficient tumors. Study-level information: All were previously treated, progressing patients with some twelve mismatch repair-deficient cancer types.

The data were produced by immunoSEQ multiplex PCR, yet TCRdb's version contains in-frame clones alone and is incomplete. Here the sample spans 120,000 or so clones, around 87% being singletons. Mismatch repair deficiency was confirmed in all patients, by PCR or immunohistochemistry. Three pembrolizumab responders had their TCRs sequenced. The CDR3 length is 15 residues. Trimming removed 3 bases from V and 8 bases from J; junction bases left unmatched: 6. CDR1 is ENHRY and CDR2 is SYGVKD in the germline V gene. Study-wide points: Tumor-resident clones, often absent from pretreatment blood, expanded after pembrolizumab and then contracted.

Sequencing used peripheral blood, obtained 44 weeks after starting pembrolizumab. The sequence derives from an adult with mismatch repair-deficient cancer. The J gene is TRBJ2-1, the V gene TRBV10-3; TRBD1 matches at 11 bases. The CDR3 protein is CAISDPGQGVDEQFF. CDR3 coding DNA: TGTGCCATCAGTGATCCGGGACAGGGGGTCGATGAGCAGTTCTTC.